These 15 T cell receptor beta chains came from one sample sequenced in a study of CD8+ T cells in alopecia areata. TCR sequencing used cDNA made by reverse transcription of extracted RNA. Using immunoSEQ multiplex PCR, the repertoire was profiled, and TCRdb retains in-frame clones only, with some absent. Of a few hundred thousand clones listed, roughly 66% were seen once; the top ten hold 1% to 1.5%. The treatment here: oral pan-JAK inhibitor, 5-10 mg twice daily. The sample consisted of CD4+ T cells sorted from blood, taken at roughly week 45, from a patient treated with tofacitinib. These receptors originate from a human donor with alopecia areata.

This chain connects TRBV14 to TRBJ2-1, with 10 bases fitting TRBD2. The germline V gene has CDR1 SGHDN and CDR2 FVKESK. This CDR3 contains 16 residues. Trimming cost V 2 bases and J 3 bases; bases outside gene matches: 4. This CDR3 is CASSQLAGEFYNEQFF. CDR3 DNA: TGTGCCAGCAGCCAACTAGCGGGGGAATTCTACAATGAGCAGTTCTTC.

This clone showed up just a few times. The chain employs TRBV12-5 and TRBJ2-7, with 11 nucleotides matching TRBD2. CDR1 and CDR2 (germline): LGHNT, FRNRAP. The V gene end was trimmed by 1 base and the J gene end by 2 bases; junction bases not matched to a gene: 7. CDR3 length: 17 amino acids. The CDR3 region is CASGLETLAGAPYEQYF. The DNA for the CDR3 is TGTGCTAGTGGTTTGGAAACACTAGCGGGGGCTCCCTACGAGCAGTACTTC.

V and J are TRBV29-1 and TRBJ1-1, with unresolved D. The V and J ends lost 7 bases and 0 bases respectively, with 9 bases between them. There are 12 residues in the CDR3. Germline V gene lookup returns CDR1 SQVTM and CDR2 ANQGSEA. This CDR3 reads CSARNVNTEAFF. DNA of the CDR3: TGCAGCGCCCGGAACGTGAACACTGAAGCTTTCTTT.

This chain links TRBV6-5 with TRBJ1-4; 7 bases map to TRBD1. With 10 bases clipped from V and 7 bases from J, the junction kept 12 bases outside the gene matches. Germline V gene sequence: CDR1 MNHEY, CDR2 SVGAGI. The CDR3 loop spans 14 amino acids. CDR3 sequence reads: CATRPNRGGEKLFF. The CDR3, as DNA: TGTGCCACTCGGCCAAACAGGGGAGGTGAAAAACTGTTTTTT.

The gene calls are TRBV29-1 and TRBJ2-1, with D unclear. The CDR3 totals 11 residues. Germline V gene data show CDR1 as SQVTM and CDR2 as ANQGSEA. V was pared by 3 bases and J by 9 bases, with 9 bases between. The DNA of the CDR3 is TGCAGCGTTGACCCGACTGGTGAGCAGTTCTTC. This translates into CSVDPTGEQFF.

This chain uses TRBV27 with TRBJ1-2; maybe TRBD1 (6 bases). Germline V gene sequence: CDR1 MNHEY, CDR2 SMNVEV (reference sequence). The V gene lost 3 bases and the J gene lost 3 bases, with 8 bases spanning the gap. The CDR3 runs 13 residues. This CDR3 is CASSFGQYYGYTF. Here the CDR3 DNA reads TGTGCCAGCAGTTTTGGACAGTACTATGGCTACACCTTC.

The chain links TRBV5-1 to TRBJ2-1, with D maybe TRBD2 (5 bases). This CDR3 is 18 amino acids long. The germline gives CDR1 SGHRS, CDR2 YFSETQ. V was clipped by 0 bases and J by 0 bases, with 16 bases between them. CDR3 bases: TGCGCCAGCAGCTTGGAAGAGGTGGCCGGAGGCTCCTACAATGAGCAGTTCTTC. It encodes CASSLEEVAGGSYNEQFF.

The V call is TRBV5-1, the J call TRBJ1-2; TRBD1 aligns across 9 bases. With 4 bases clipped from V and 5 bases from J, the junction kept 3 bases outside the gene matches. This CDR3 is 13 amino acids long. In germline, CDR1 is SGHRS, CDR2 YFSETQ. The CDR3 DNA reads as TGCGCCAGCAGCCCTGGGACAGGGTATGGCTACACCTTC. Its protein product is CASSPGTGYGYTF.

This clone occurred a few times. The chain combines TRBV7-2 with TRBJ2-5; D might be TRBD1 (6 bases). With 1 base removed from V and 7 bases from J, the gap between germline ends came to 16 bases. The CDR3 covers 15 residues. The germline CDR1 and CDR2 sequences are SGHTA and FQGNSA. CDR3 in amino acids: CASSLVQGSGGTQYF. In DNA, the CDR3 is TGTGCCAGCAGCTTAGTTCAGGGGTCTGGGGGGACCCAGTACTTC.

This clone has at least ten counts. The gene calls are TRBV2 and TRBJ2-2; maybe TRBD2 (6 bases). This CDR3 is 16 amino acids long. Germline CDR1 reads SNHLY; CDR2 reads FYNNEI. V was pared by 8 bases and J by 0 bases, with 16 bases between. This CDR3 is CASSKEGLTNTGELFF. The CDR3 DNA sequence: TGTGCCAGCTCAAAGGAGGGACTTACGAACACCGGGGAGCTGTTTTTT.

This chain connects TRBV30 to TRBJ2-5, with TRBD1 identical over 12 bases. Per germline, CDR1 GTSNPN and CDR2 SVGIG (reference sequence). The trim removed 2 bases at V and 5 bases at J, leaving 9 bases unmatched. This CDR3 spans 16 amino acids. The CDR3 region has the DNA TGTGCCTGGAGTCCCGGGACAGGGGGCATCGGGGAGACCCAGTACTTC. It yields the protein CAWSPGTGGIGETQYF. Complete variable domain (other parts from reference TRBV30 and TRBJ2-5): SQTIHQWPATLVQPVGSPLSLECTVEGTSNPNLYWYRQAAGRGLQLLFYSVGIGQISSEVPQNLSASRPQDRQFILSSKKLLLSDSGFYLCAWSPGTGGIGETQYFGPGTRLLVL.

This rearrangement joins TRBV29-1 to TRBJ2-6; D not resolved. Trimming pared 7 bases from V and 4 bases from J, leaving 8 bases between. CDR1 is SQVTM, CDR2 ANQGSEA, per germline. The CDR3 has 12 residues. The CDR3 spells CSARLGANVLTF. The CDR3 DNA reads as TGCAGCGCTCGGTTGGGGGCCAACGTCCTGACTTTC.

The chain is built from TRBV29-1 and TRBJ1-2; no reliable D call. Germline CDR1 is SQVTM and CDR2 is ANQGSEA. There are 11 residues in the CDR3. The germline V and J ends were trimmed by 7 bases and 5 bases, with 11 bases remaining between them. The CDR3 DNA reads TGCAGCGGGGCAGATGGGTATGGCTACACCTTC. This encodes CSGADGYGYTF.

V gene TRBV29-1 combines with J gene TRBJ2-3; tentative D call: TRBD1 (5 bases). V was pared by 5 bases and J by 6 bases, with 12 bases between. CDR3 length: 12 residues. From germline, CDR1 is SQVTM and CDR2 ANQGSEA. The CDR3 loop is CSVLGEGDTQYF. CDR3 in DNA: TGCAGCGTTTTAGGGGAAGGCGATACGCAGTATTTT.

The J gene is TRBJ2-2, the V gene TRBV9; a possible D gene is TRBD2 (6 bases). CDR1 SGDLS and CDR2 YYNGEE come from the germline V gene. The CDR3 totals 16 residues. V was shortened by 5 bases and J by 10 bases, with 24 bases between the two germline ends. The CDR3 DNA sequence: TGTGCCAGCAGTCTCAAAGAGGGACTCGGGAAGAAGGAGCTGTTTTTT. It specifies CASSLKEGLGKKELFF.